Following are 30 T cell receptor beta chains from one sample sequenced in a study of technical replicates of blood from a few donors. Produced via immunoSEQ multiplex PCR; TCRdb's table is partial and in-frame only. The table includes about 73,000 clones, more than 85% detected once. Sequencing used PBMCs. These receptors came from a human donor in good health. Some clones in this sample may be carry-over from other donors' samples.

This clone is a singleton in its sample. The chain recombines TRBV18 with TRBJ2-3; D might be TRBD2 (7 bases). Germline-derived CDR1 and CDR2 are KGHSH and LQKENI. Trimming removed 3 bases from V and 3 bases from J, with 22 bases in between. This CDR3 is 18 amino acids long. The CDR3 coding sequence is TGTGCCAGCTCACCTTCAAATGTTCGGGGGGCGCGGACAGATACGCAGTATTTT. This gives the protein CASSPSNVRGARTDTQYF.

The gene calls are TRBV5-8 and TRBJ1-2; TRBD1 matches 9 bases. The CDR3 sequence is 16 residues long. V dropped 0 bases and J dropped 0; count of bases not matched to a gene: 3. Germline CDR1 and CDR2: SGHTS and YDEGEE. The DNA of the CDR3 is TGTGCCAGCAGCTTGGCTGGGACAGGGACTAACTATGGCTACACCTTC. This sequence encodes CASSLAGTGTNYGYTF.

The gene calls are TRBV19 and TRBJ1-5; TRBD1 aligns across 9 bases. The J segment lost 4 bases and the V segment lost 5 bases, leaving 6 bases of the junction unmatched. Germline values: CDR1 LNHDA, CDR2 SQIVND (reference sequence). There are 15 residues in the CDR3. The CDR3 coding sequence is TGTGCCAGTAGTGCCGGGGGGACAGGGAATCAGCCCCAGCATTTT. Amino acids: CASSAGGTGNQPQHF.

The rearrangement links TRBV7-2 to TRBJ2-1; TRBD2 agrees at 15 bases. The CDR3 extends over 18 amino acids. Germline values: CDR1 SGHTA, CDR2 FQGNSA. J was trimmed by 0 bases and V by 3 bases; bases with no gene match: 3. The CDR3 DNA reads as TGTGCCAGCAGCTTCGGGACTAGCGGGAGGTTCTCCTACAATGAGCAGTTCTTC. It translates to CASSFGTSGRFSYNEQFF.

V is TRBV7-2 and J is TRBJ2-3; 10 bases fit TRBD2. J was trimmed by 11 bases and V by 5 bases; bases with no gene match: 7. The CDR3 extends over 13 amino acids. CDR1 and CDR2 from the germline V gene are SGHTA and FQGNSA. CDR3 residues: CASSPSGSRGQYF. The CDR3 DNA reads as TGTGCCAGCAGCCCTAGCGGGAGTAGGGGGCAGTATTTT.

This clone was observed once. V and J are TRBV7-9 and TRBJ2-5; D ambiguous. The CDR3 covers 12 residues. Germline-derived CDR1 and CDR2 are SEHNR and FQNEAQ (reference sequence). Trimming shortened V by 5 bases and J by 4 bases, and 8 bases separated the two germline ends. CDR3 sequence reads: CASSPTGETQYF. The DNA of the CDR3 is TGTGCCAGCAGCCCCACGGGAGAGACCCAGTACTTC.

The chain links TRBV5-8 to TRBJ2-5; 8 bases match TRBD1. The CDR3 is made up of 13 amino acids. The V and J ends lost 8 bases and 5 bases, in that order; junction bases with no gene match: 8. Germline lookup yields CDR1 SGHTS and CDR2 YDEGEE. The CDR3 DNA reads as TGTGCCAGTCGACAGGGGAGCGTTGAGACCCAGTACTTC. It encodes CASRQGSVETQYF.

CDR3 nucleotide sequence: TGTGCCAGCTCACCACCACGGACAGGGAATTTAAGGCGTGATGAAAAACTGTTTTTT. This sequence encodes CASSPPRTGNLRRDEKLFF. The rearrangement joins TRBV18 to TRBJ1-4, with 8 bases lining up with TRBD1. Trimming removed 0 bases from V and 6 bases from J; junction bases left unmatched: 15. CDR1 and CDR2 from the germline V gene are KGHSH and LQKENI. This CDR3 region has 19 residues. The whole variable domain, filled in from reference TRBV18 and TRBJ1-4, reads NAGVMQNPRHLVRRRGQEARLRCSPMKGHSHVYWYRQLPEEGLKFMVYLQKENIIDESGMPKERFSAEFPKEGPSILRIQQVVRGDSAAYFCASSPPRTGNLRRDEKLFFGSGTQLSVL.

This chain links TRBV7-2 with TRBJ2-3, with TRBD2 matching over 11 bases. Germline assignment: CDR1 SGHTA and CDR2 FQGNSA. V was pared by 3 bases and J by 6 bases, with 2 bases of the junction left unmatched. The CDR3 spans 14 residues. The chain's CDR3 is CASSFSGGADTQYF. The CDR3 DNA reads TGTGCCAGCAGCTTTAGCGGGGGGGCGGATACGCAGTATTTT.

The V gene is TRBV9, the J gene TRBJ1-3, with 7 nucleotides matching TRBD1. The CDR3 consists of 15 residues. V was clipped by 3 bases and J by 4 bases; unmatched bases: 7. Germline V lookup: CDR1 SGDLS, CDR2 YYNGEE. CDR3 DNA sequence: TGTGCCAGCAGCGCACGACAGGGAGAGGGAAACACCATATATTTT. Amino acid sequence: CASSARQGEGNTIYF.

The rearrangement uses TRBV6-4 and TRBJ1-2; D may be TRBD1 (6 bases). CDR1 MRHNA and CDR2 SNTAGT come from the germline V gene. V lost 6 bases and J 7 bases, leaving 18 bases between the germline ends. The CDR3 length is 14 residues. CDR3 bases: TGTGCCAGCAGCGAACAGGGAGGGAAGGGTGGCTACACCTTC. Translating it yields CASSEQGGKGGYTF.

The rearrangement joins TRBV5-1 to TRBJ1-4, with D perhaps matching TRBD1 (5 bases). CDR3 length equals 16 residues. Trimming removed 0 bases at V and 2 bases at J, with 11 bases between. Germline V gene data show CDR1 as SGHRS and CDR2 as YFSETQ. The CDR3 here is CASSLGKGKTNEKLFF. CDR3 coding DNA: TGCGCCAGCAGCTTGGGGAAGGGGAAGACTAATGAAAAACTGTTTTTT.

This sequence joins TRBV30 and TRBJ1-2; D unclear. CDR1 and CDR2 (germline): GTSNPN, SVGIG (reference sequence). The CDR3 loop spans 15 amino acids. V was shortened by 3 bases and J by 5 bases, with 19 bases between the two germline ends. CDR3: CAWSLSGSRKYGYTF. In DNA, the CDR3 is TGTGCCTGGAGCCTTAGCGGGAGCCGCAAGTATGGCTACACCTTC.

V is TRBV15 and J is TRBJ2-3; D is possibly TRBD1 (6 bases). Trimming cost V 1 base and J 0 bases, with 11 bases left between them. CDR1 and CDR2 from the germline V gene are LNHNV and YYDKDF (reference sequence). This CDR3 has 16 amino acids. CDR3 in amino acids: CATSRGRGTSTDTQYF. The CDR3 bases are TGTGCCACCAGCAGAGGTAGGGGGACAAGCACAGATACGCAGTATTTT.

V is TRBV19 and J is TRBJ2-1; tentatively, D is TRBD1 (6 bases). The V gene's germline CDR1 is LNHDA and CDR2 SQIVND (reference sequence). This CDR3 contains 15 residues. Between the trimmed V and J ends, which lost 0 bases and 5 bases, there was a span of 11 bases. The CDR3 DNA follows: TGTGCCAGTAGTATAGATCCCGACAGGCACAATGAGCAGTTCTTC. Translated: CASSIDPDRHNEQFF.

This chain connects TRBV29-1 to TRBJ1-2; 9 bases match TRBD1. The CDR3 covers 14 residues. CDR1 and CDR2 (germline): SQVTM, ANQGSEA. The junction had 6 bases not matched to a gene; V was cut back by 6 bases and J by 1 base. Written as DNA, the CDR3 is TGCAGCGTCGGCACAGGGGGCGGTAACTATGGCTACACCTTC. It translates to CSVGTGGGNYGYTF.

The rearrangement joins TRBV7-2 to TRBJ2-1; 10 bases match TRBD2. The CDR3 has 16 amino acids. CDR1 and CDR2 (germline): SGHTA, FQGNSA. V trimming: 4 bases; J trimming: 4 bases; junction bases outside the gene matches: 7. The CDR3 DNA sequence: TGTGCCAGCAGCTCCGAAGCGGGGGGGCCGTACAATGAGCAGTTCTTC. Translation gives CASSSEAGGPYNEQFF.

The genes are TRBV5-1 and TRBJ1-1; D might be TRBD1 (5 bases). The germline V gene has CDR1 SGHRS and CDR2 YFSETQ. The V and J ends lost 0 bases and 2 bases respectively, with 11 bases between them. This CDR3 has 15 amino acids. The CDR3 reads CASSLAGFGNTEAFF. The CDR3 DNA reads as TGCGCCAGCAGCTTGGCAGGGTTTGGAAACACTGAAGCTTTCTTT.

The gene calls are TRBV18 and TRBJ1-5; 8 bases agree with TRBD1. The CDR3 loop spans 15 amino acids. V trimming: 3 bases; J trimming: 3 bases; junction bases outside the gene matches: 4. The V gene's germline CDR1 is KGHSH and CDR2 LQKENI. The CDR3 spells CASSPGTGPNQPQHF. Here the CDR3 DNA reads TGTGCCAGCTCACCGGGGACAGGCCCCAATCAGCCCCAGCATTTT.

V usage is TRBV25-1 and J usage is TRBJ2-1; the D gene is possibly TRBD1 (6 bases). The CDR3 sequence is 15 residues long. Per the germline V gene, CDR1 is MGHDK and CDR2 is SYGVNS. V lost 3 bases to trimming and J lost 4 bases, with 13 bases between them. CDR3 nucleotide sequence: TGTGCCAGCAGTGACCAGGGGCACAGTTACAATGAGCAGTTCTTC. Residues: CASSDQGHSYNEQFF.

This chain links TRBV9 with TRBJ2-1, with 12 bases fitting TRBD1. Germline V gene lookup returns CDR1 SGDLS and CDR2 YYNGEE. The J segment lost 15 bases and the V segment lost 2 bases, leaving 9 bases of the junction unmatched. This CDR3 is built from 14 residues. CDR3 region: CASSVGGTGGAPFF. CDR3 in DNA: TGTGCCAGCAGCGTTGGTGGGACAGGGGGCGCCCCGTTCTTC.

The rearrangement links TRBV4-2 to TRBJ2-1, with D possibly matching TRBD2 (6 bases). The CDR3 extends over 12 amino acids. Germline assignment: CDR1 LGHNA and CDR2 YNFKEQ. The V end lost 4 bases, the J end lost 8 bases, and 9 bases lay between the germline ends. The CDR3 nucleotides read TGTGCCAGCAGCCTCCCGGGGGATGAGCAGTTCTTC. Amino acid sequence: CASSLPGDEQFF.

This clone appeared a single time. CDR3 coding DNA: TGTGCCAGCAGTGGACAGCTGAAGTCCGGGGAGCTGTTTTTT. Translated, it gives CASSGQLKSGELFF. The rearrangement joins TRBV2 to TRBJ2-2; the D gene is possibly TRBD1 (5 bases). Germline V gene data show CDR1 as SNHLY and CDR2 as FYNNEI. The CDR3 length is 14 residues. Trimming cost V 4 bases and J 6 bases, with 12 bases left between them.

The chain carries TRBV19 and TRBJ1-2, with D unresolved. The CDR3 runs to 11 residues. CDR1 LNHDA and CDR2 SQIVND come from the germline V gene (reference sequence). Trimming took 7 bases from V and 8 from J, leaving 11 bases between them. CDR3 region: CASMGARGYTF. The CDR3, as DNA: TGTGCCAGTATGGGAGCGCGAGGCTACACCTTC.

The chain employs TRBV6-5 and TRBJ1-2; D gene unclear. The CDR3 length is 15 residues. Germline CDR1 MNHEY, CDR2 SVGAGI. Trimming cost V 7 bases and J 4 bases, with 19 bases left between them. CDR3 nucleotides: TGTGCCAGCAATCCCGCAGCCGGCACGGGCTATGGCTACACCTTC. Protein product: CASNPAAGTGYGYTF.

This chain connects TRBV4-1 to TRBJ2-2; unclear D gene. V gave up 4 bases and J gave up 2 bases, with 5 bases separating them. Germline CDR1 is MGHRA and CDR2 is YSYEKL. CDR3 length: 13 amino acids. The CDR3 loop is CASSPLNTGELFF. CDR3 in DNA: TGCGCCAGCAGCCCACTTAACACCGGGGAGCTGTTTTTT.

The chain combines TRBV5-4 with TRBJ2-5; 12 bases agree with TRBD2. Trimming removed 4 bases from V and 3 bases from J; junction bases left unmatched: 7. The CDR3 contains 16 residues. CDR1 is SGHNT and CDR2 is YYREEE in the germline V gene (reference sequence). The CDR3 sequence: CASSKTSGGRKETQYF. CDR3 nucleotide sequence: TGTGCCAGCAGCAAGACTAGCGGGGGACGCAAAGAGACCCAGTACTTC.

The V gene is TRBV7-3, the J gene TRBJ2-1, with 7 bases fitting TRBD2. This CDR3 contains 15 residues. V shed 3 bases, J shed 6 bases, and the junction held 8 bases outside the gene matches. Germline V gene lookup returns CDR1 SGHTA and CDR2 FQGTGA. The CDR3 reads CASSLLAERRNEQFF. Written as DNA, the CDR3 is TGTGCCAGCAGCTTGCTAGCGGAAAGGCGCAATGAGCAGTTCTTC.

V usage is TRBV13 and J usage is TRBJ1-2; 8 positions match TRBD1. From germline, CDR1 is PRHDT and CDR2 FYEKMQ (reference sequence). The CDR3 runs 14 residues. Trimming at V came to 3 bases and at J to 2 bases, leaving 2 bases not matched to a gene. CDR3 bases: TGTGCCAGCAGCTTGCCAGGGGGCAACTATGGCTACACCTTC. Its translation: CASSLPGGNYGYTF.

CDR3 protein: CASSLALGTSNYGYTF. In nucleotides, the CDR3 is TGTGCCAGCAGCTTAGCGCTCGGGACATCTAACTATGGCTACACCTTC. The V gene is TRBV7-2, the J gene TRBJ1-2; perhaps TRBD1 as D (6 bases). This CDR3 region has 16 residues. The V gene's germline CDR1 is SGHTA and CDR2 FQGNSA. The V gene lost 0 bases and the J gene lost 0 bases, with 11 bases spanning the gap.